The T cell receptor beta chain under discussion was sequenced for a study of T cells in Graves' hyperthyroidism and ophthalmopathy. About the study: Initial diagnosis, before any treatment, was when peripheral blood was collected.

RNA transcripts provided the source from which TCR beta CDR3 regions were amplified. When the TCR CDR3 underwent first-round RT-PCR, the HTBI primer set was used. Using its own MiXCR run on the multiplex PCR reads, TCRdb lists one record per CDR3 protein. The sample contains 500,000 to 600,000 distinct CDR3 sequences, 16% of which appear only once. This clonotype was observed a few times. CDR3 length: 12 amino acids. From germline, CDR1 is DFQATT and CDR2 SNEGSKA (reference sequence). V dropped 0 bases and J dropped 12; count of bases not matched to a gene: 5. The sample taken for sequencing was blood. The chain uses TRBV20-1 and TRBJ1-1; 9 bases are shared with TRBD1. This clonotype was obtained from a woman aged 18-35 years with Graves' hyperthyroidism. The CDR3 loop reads CSARDRDRETFF. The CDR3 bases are TGCAGTGCTAGAGATCGGGACAGGGAGACTTTCTTT.